The present T cell receptor (beta chain) was sequenced within a study of T cell changes during pregnancy in multiple sclerosis. The method was immunoSEQ multiplex PCR; TCRdb's version includes in-frame clones alone and lacks a portion of them. Among more than 35,000 clones listed, about nine tenths were seen once. This CDR3 has 12 amino acids. Looked up from germline, CDR1 is SGHRS and CDR2 is YFSETQ. V shed 0 bases and J shed 6 bases, with 7 bases lying between them. The sequencing here drew on CD4+ T cells from peripheral blood mononuclear cells, taken after pregnancy. This receptor was obtained from a female donor in good health, enrolled as a control in a pregnancy study. The J gene is TRBJ2-7, the V gene TRBV5-1; no clear D gene. The CDR3 DNA sequence: TGCGCCAGCAGCTTGGTCTCGGGCGAGCAGTACTTC. Encoded protein: CASSLVSGEQYF.